This TCR beta chain appears in the sequencing data of a study of cytomegalovirus exposure and HLA in healthy donors. The CDR3 extends over 16 amino acids. This PCR relied on a set of 60 Vbeta primers and 13 Jbeta primers. Profiling relied on immunoSEQ multiplex PCR, and the TCRdb table lists in-frame clones only, not all of them. The repertoire holds about 130,000 clones, with 78% as singletons. V and J are TRBV21-1 and TRBJ2-5; the table's D gene call, TRBD1, was not cross checked with the DNA. TRBV21-1 corresponds to a pseudogene. The clonotype originates from a man aged 30 to 39 in good health and CMV-seropositive. The sequencing input was PBMCs. This CDR3 is CASSKLGTGGRETQYF. CDR3 in DNA: TGTGCCAGCAGCAAATTAGGGACAGGGGGCCGGGAGACCCAGTACTTC.